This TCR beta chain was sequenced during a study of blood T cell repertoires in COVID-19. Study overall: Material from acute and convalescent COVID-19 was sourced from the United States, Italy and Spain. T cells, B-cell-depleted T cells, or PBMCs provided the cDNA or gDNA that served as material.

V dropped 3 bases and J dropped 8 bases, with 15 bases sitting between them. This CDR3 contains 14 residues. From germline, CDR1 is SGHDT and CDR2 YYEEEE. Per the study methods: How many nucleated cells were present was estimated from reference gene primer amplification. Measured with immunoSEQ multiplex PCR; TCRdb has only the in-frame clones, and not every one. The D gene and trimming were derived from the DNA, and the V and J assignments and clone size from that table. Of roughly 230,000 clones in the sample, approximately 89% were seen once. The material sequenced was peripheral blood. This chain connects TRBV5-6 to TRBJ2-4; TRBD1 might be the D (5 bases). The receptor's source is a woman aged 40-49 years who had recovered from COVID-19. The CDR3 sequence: CASSYQDTWDIQYF. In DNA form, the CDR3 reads TGTGCCAGCAGCTACCAGGACACCTGGGACATTCAGTACTTC.